Each of the 14 T cell receptor beta chains below was sequenced from the same sample in a study of blood T cell repertoires in COVID-19. The protocol was immunoSEQ multiplex PCR, while the TCRdb copy is restricted to in-frame clones and leaves out a portion. The data show fewer than 250,000 clones, 80% to 90% seen once. Specimen: PBMCs or T cells enriched from blood (not recorded which). Receptors were obtained from a woman aged 25-40 years with acute COVID-19.

In its sample, this clone was seen once. This chain links TRBV4-1 with TRBJ2-7, with TRBD1 matching over 7 bases. CDR1 and CDR2 from the germline V gene are MGHRA and YSYEKL. The V gene end was trimmed by 5 bases and the J gene end by 2 bases; junction bases not matched to a gene: 9. The CDR3 contains 15 residues. The CDR3 nucleotides are TGCGCCAGCAGCGCTCGGGACAGCTCCACCTACGAGCAGTACTTC. Translating it yields CASSARDSSTYEQYF.

The CDR3 loop is CASSLADRVQEIGQYF. The CDR3 DNA sequence: TGTGCCAGCAGCTTAGCCGACAGGGTACAAGAGATTGGCCAGTACTTC. This chain uses TRBV7-8 with TRBJ2-5; TRBD1 matches at 7 bases. Germline values: CDR1 SGHVS, CDR2 FQNEAQ. The CDR3 length is 16 residues. V shed 0 bases and J 10 bases; nucleotides not matched to a gene: 14.

This chain uses TRBV7-6 with TRBJ2-2; TRBD1 matches 7 bases. This CDR3 has 16 amino acids. CDR1 SGHVS and CDR2 FNYEAQ come from the germline V gene. Germline trimming cut 1 base from V and 1 base from J; bases unmatched to any gene: 3. The CDR3 coding sequence is TGTGCCAGCAGCTTAGTGTCAGGGGGGAACACCGGGGAGCTGTTTTTT. Amino acids: CASSLVSGGNTGELFF.

This sequence joins TRBV4-3 and TRBJ1-2; perhaps TRBD1 as D (6 bases). V lost 0 bases to trimming and J lost 4 bases, with 12 bases between them. The CDR3 sequence is 15 residues long. CDR1 is LGHNA, CDR2 YSLEER, per germline. The CDR3 DNA reads as TGCGCCAGCAGCCAAGATACCGCAGGGGTCTATGGCTACACCTTC. This gives the protein CASSQDTAGVYGYTF.

The chain is built from TRBV5-4 and TRBJ1-1; D is perhaps TRBD1 (6 bases). Per the germline V gene, CDR1 is SGHNT and CDR2 is YYREEE (reference sequence). The CDR3 spans 15 residues. With 3 bases removed from V and 3 bases from J, the gap between germline ends came to 15 bases. The CDR3 here is CASSSPRGPDTEAFF. The CDR3 nucleotides are TGTGCCAGCAGCTCCCCCAGGGGACCGGACACTGAAGCTTTCTTT.

The chain combines TRBV9 with TRBJ1-1; D gene uncertain. The germline gives CDR1 SGDLS, CDR2 YYNGEE. V lost 0 bases and J lost 2, with 14 bases in between. This CDR3 is 16 amino acids long. The CDR3 sequence: CASSVDARQRNTEAFF. CDR3 bases: TGTGCCAGCAGCGTAGATGCGAGGCAGAGAAACACTGAAGCTTTCTTT.

The chain is built from TRBV9 and TRBJ2-7, with TRBD2 matching 11 bases. The junction had 5 bases not matched to a gene; V was cut back by 1 base and J by 5 bases. The CDR3 is 15 amino acids. Germline values: CDR1 SGDLS, CDR2 YYNGEE. The CDR3 nucleotides are TGTGCCAGCAGCGTATTAGCGGGGGGGCCCCACGAGCAGTACTTC. Residues: CASSVLAGGPHEQYF.

This chain joins TRBV7-9 and TRBJ2-7, with D perhaps TRBD1 (5 bases). The CDR3 has 14 residues. Trimming left V 2 bases short and J 1 base short, with 9 bases between. CDR1 and CDR2 (germline): SEHNR, FQNEAQ (reference sequence). The DNA for the CDR3 is TGTGCCAGCAGCTTACAGGGTGGATCCTACGAGCAGTACTTC. The encoded protein is CASSLQGGSYEQYF.

CDR3 DNA sequence: TGTGCCAGTAGTGATACCGGGACAGCCCGTAGCTACACCTTC. It encodes CASSDTGTARSYTF. V is TRBV19 and J is TRBJ1-2; 7 bases fit TRBD1. Germline V CDR1 and CDR2: LNHDA, SQIVND (reference sequence). Trimming cost V 5 bases and J 9 bases; bases outside gene matches: 12. The CDR3 length is 14 residues.

This clone was counted a few times. The V call is TRBV7-8, the J call TRBJ2-3; 9 nucleotides agree with TRBD1. V was pared by 5 bases and J by 4 bases, with 10 bases of the junction left unmatched. Looked up from germline, CDR1 is SGHVS and CDR2 is FQNEAQ. The CDR3 length is 16 residues. The CDR3 bases are TGTGCCAGCAGCATCCAAACAGGGGGCTTCGCAGATACGCAGTATTTT. It translates to CASSIQTGGFADTQYF.

The V and J genes are TRBV19 and TRBJ2-5; 7 nucleotides align to TRBD1. Germline V lookup: CDR1 LNHDA, CDR2 SQIVND (reference sequence). The CDR3 loop spans 16 amino acids. Trimming took 5 bases from V and 4 from J; bases not matched to a gene: 13. CDR3: CASSATGARGRETQYF. Here the CDR3 DNA reads TGTGCCAGTAGTGCCACAGGGGCGAGGGGCAGAGAGACCCAGTACTTC. Full variable domain (remainder filled in from reference TRBV19 and TRBJ2-5): DGGITQSPKYLFRKEGQNVTLSCEQNLNHDAMYWYRQDPGQGLRLIYYSQIVNDFQKGDIAEGYSVSREKKESFPLTVTSAQKNPTAFYLCASSATGARGRETQYFGPGTRLLVL.

This clone showed up just a few times. The chain has TRBV7-9 and TRBJ1-3; D not resolved. CDR3 size: 15 residues. Trimming took off 1 base at V and 4 bases at J, with 11 bases between the two ends. The germline CDR1 and CDR2 sequences are SEHNR and FQNEAQ (reference sequence). The CDR3 DNA reads TGTGCCAGCAGCTTAGGGCAGGACTCCGGAAACACCATATATTTT. This translates into CASSLGQDSGNTIYF.

This chain links TRBV4-2 with TRBJ2-1; maybe TRBD2 (6 bases). V was clipped by 4 bases and J by 7 bases, with 17 bases between them. Germline CDR1 LGHNA, CDR2 YNFKEQ. The length of the CDR3 is 15 residues. The CDR3 reads CASSPPRGGANEQFF. The DNA for the CDR3 is TGTGCCAGCAGCCCCCCCAGAGGAGGGGCTAATGAGCAGTTCTTC.

The chain carries TRBV4-3 and TRBJ1-2; unclear D gene. The CDR3 has 15 residues. Trimming removed 0 bases at V and 2 bases at J, with 10 bases between. Germline V lookup: CDR1 LGHNA, CDR2 YSLEER. The CDR3 region is CASSQEVGSNYGYTF. In nucleotides, the CDR3 is TGCGCCAGCAGCCAAGAAGTGGGCAGCAACTATGGCTACACCTTC.